This T cell receptor beta chain was identified in a study of T cells after posttransplantation cyclophosphamide. The study's findings and limits: Donor-recipient repertoire similarity was low at 1-2 months, rising over year one. Recipient CMV seropositivity and CMV reactivation strongly tracked TRB clonality.

Busulfan-fludarabine conditioning, marrow transplant, and cyclophosphamide on days +3 and +4 were administered. Concerning this clone itself: Its target is not known.

The repertoire was sequenced with immunoSEQ multiplex PCR; TCRdb's copy has only in-frame clones and lacks some. Among several thousand clones listed, over 75% were seen once. This CDR3 has 19 residues. J gave up 2 bases and V 4 bases, and 16 bases lay outside the gene matches. Germline V gives CDR1 SGHAT, CDR2 FQDESV (reference sequence). The chain recombines TRBV11-1 with TRBJ2-3, with 9 bases lining up with TRBD1. Here the sequenced sample was PBMCs, taken after allogeneic stem cell transplant with posttransplant cyclophosphamide. The origin of this receptor is a female patient in her thirties or forties who received an allogeneic stem cell transplant from an unrelated donor, was CMV-positive, and had no GVHD. Certain T cells may be donor cells from the graft. The CDR3 here is CASSSGQGRGRGPTDTQYF. The CDR3 DNA reads as TGTGCCAGCAGCTCGGGACAGGGAAGGGGTCGGGGGCCCACAGATACGCAGTATTTT.